This record concerns one T cell receptor (beta chain) sequence. This CDR3 comprises 16 residues. J gave up 4 bases and V 4 bases, and 8 bases lay outside the gene matches. Germline loops: CDR1 SGHDT, CDR2 YYEEEE. The sample belongs to a study of shared T cell receptors in the human thymus. TCRdb's table, derived via immunoSEQ multiplex PCR, lists solely in-frame clones and lacks some. The data hold a few hundred thousand clones, with approximately 95% observed a single time. The sample comprised thymocytes. This sequence originates from a human donor. The V and J genes are TRBV5-6 and TRBJ2-2; 9 nucleotides align to TRBD1. This chain's CDR3 is CASSGTGINSTGELFF. In DNA, the CDR3 is TGTGCCAGCAGCGGGACAGGGATTAACTCCACCGGGGAGCTGTTTTTT.